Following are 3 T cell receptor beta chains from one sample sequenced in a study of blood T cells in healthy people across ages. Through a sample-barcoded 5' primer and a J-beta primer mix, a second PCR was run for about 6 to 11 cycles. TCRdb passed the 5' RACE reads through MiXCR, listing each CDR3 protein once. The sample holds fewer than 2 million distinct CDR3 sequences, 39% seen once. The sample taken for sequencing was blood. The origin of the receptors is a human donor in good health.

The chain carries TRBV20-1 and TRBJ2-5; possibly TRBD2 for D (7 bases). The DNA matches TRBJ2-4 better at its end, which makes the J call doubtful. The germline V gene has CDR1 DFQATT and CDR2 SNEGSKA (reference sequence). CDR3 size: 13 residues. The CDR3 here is CSAPRRGGHIQYF. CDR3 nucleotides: TGCAGTGCTCCCCGGAGGGGGGGGCACATTCAGTACTTC.

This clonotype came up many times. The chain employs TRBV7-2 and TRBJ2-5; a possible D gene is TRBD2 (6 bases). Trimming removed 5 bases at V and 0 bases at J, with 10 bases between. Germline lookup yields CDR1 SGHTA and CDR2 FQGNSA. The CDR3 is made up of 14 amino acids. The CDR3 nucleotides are TGTGCCAGCAGCCCCGGGACTGACCAAGAGACCCAGTACTTC. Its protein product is CASSPGTDQETQYF.

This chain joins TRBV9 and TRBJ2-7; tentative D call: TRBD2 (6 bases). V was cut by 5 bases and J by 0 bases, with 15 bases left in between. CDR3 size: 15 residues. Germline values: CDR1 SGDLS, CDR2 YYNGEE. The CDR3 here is CASRTLSSDSYEQYF. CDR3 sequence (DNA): TGTGCCAGCAGAACCCTGTCTAGCGACTCCTACGAGCAGTACTTC.